Each of the 14 T cell receptor beta chains below was sequenced from the same sample in a study of cytomegalovirus exposure and HLA in healthy donors. The study ran its PCR with 60 Vbeta and 13 Jbeta primers. Repertoires were generated with immunoSEQ multiplex PCR, while TCRdb's copy carries only in-frame clones and drops some. This table holds 150,000 to 200,000 clones. The sequenced sample was PBMCs. These TCRs come from a woman aged 60-75 years in good health and CMV-seronegative.

The chain links TRBV5-1 to TRBJ2-7, with no clear D. The V gene lost 4 bases and the J gene lost 0 bases, with 8 bases spanning the gap. CDR3 length: 13 amino acids. In germline, CDR1 is SGHRS, CDR2 YFSETQ. CDR3: CASSPPSSYEQYF. CDR3 DNA sequence: TGCGCCAGCAGCCCCCCGTCCTCCTACGAGCAGTACTTC.

The rearrangement joins TRBV4-2 to TRBJ1-3; TRBD1 is a possible D gene (6 bases). CDR1 and CDR2 (germline): LGHNA, YNFKEQ. The ends were cut back, 4 bases at V and 1 base at J, with 17 bases in the middle. The CDR3 sequence is 17 residues long. The CDR3: CASSPSEGGGSGNTIYF. In DNA form, the CDR3 reads TGTGCCAGCAGCCCATCCGAGGGGGGAGGGTCTGGAAACACCATATATTTT.

The chain employs TRBV18 and TRBJ1-5; tentatively, D is TRBD1 (6 bases). V dropped 3 bases and J dropped 2 bases, with 11 bases sitting between them. The CDR3 is 15 amino acids. Germline V gene lookup returns CDR1 KGHSH and CDR2 LQKENI. The CDR3: CASSPQTGRNQPQHF. CDR3 sequence (DNA): TGTGCCAGCTCACCCCAAACAGGGCGCAATCAGCCCCAGCATTTT.

The rearrangement uses TRBV6-1 and TRBJ1-1; D perhaps matches TRBD1 (6 bases). CDR1 and CDR2 from the germline V gene are MNHNS and SASEGT. V lost 1 base and J lost 4, with 16 bases in between. The CDR3 consists of 16 residues. The DNA for the CDR3 is TGTGCCAGCAGTGAAGAGGGCAGGGGAAGGTCCACTGAAGCTTTCTTT. It is translated as CASSEEGRGRSTEAFF.

The CDR3 coding sequence is TGCAGCGCGCGAGGAGGGGAGGCCTACGAGCAGTACTTC. It yields the protein CSARGGEAYEQYF. V gene TRBV29-1 combines with J gene TRBJ2-7; TRBD2 might be the D (6 bases). CDR1 and CDR2 from the germline V gene are SQVTM and ANQGSEA. V lost 7 bases and J lost 2, with 15 bases in between. The CDR3 is 13 residues long.

The chain joins TRBV21-1 to TRBJ2-7; TRBD2, the D gene given by the table, was not confirmed from the DNA. TRBV21-1 has pseudogene status. This CDR3 is 16 amino acids long. The CDR3 DNA reads as TGTGCCAGCAGCAAAGTCGATAGCGGGGGCCTGTGGGAGCAGTACTTC. Its protein is CASSKVDSGGLWEQYF.

This chain links TRBV2 with TRBJ2-7, with TRBD1 matching 7 bases. The CDR3 runs to 13 residues. Trimming took 5 bases from V and 1 from J; bases not matched to a gene: 2. CDR1 is SNHLY and CDR2 is FYNNEI in the germline V gene. The CDR3 DNA follows: TGTGCCAGCAGTAGGGGACAGTCCTACGAGCAGTACTTC. Encoded protein: CASSRGQSYEQYF.

The V and J genes are TRBV5-1 and TRBJ2-1; D is uncertain. CDR3 size: 17 residues. Trimming pared 1 base from V and 4 bases from J, leaving 18 bases between. Germline-derived CDR1 and CDR2 are SGHRS and YFSETQ. The CDR3 nucleotides read TGCGCCAGCAGCTTGTTCAACTCCTCTGGTCCATACAATGAGCAGTTCTTC. Encoded protein: CASSLFNSSGPYNEQFF.

This chain joins TRBV19 and TRBJ1-6; 7 positions match TRBD1. Germline CDR1 LNHDA, CDR2 SQIVND (reference sequence). CDR3 length equals 16 residues. Trimming removed 3 bases from V and 0 bases from J; junction bases left unmatched: 2. The CDR3 sequence is CASSMGQSSYNSPLHF. The CDR3 DNA reads as TGTGCCAGTAGTATGGGACAGAGCTCCTATAATTCACCCCTCCACTTT.

The rearrangement joins TRBV19 to TRBJ1-1; TRBD1 matches at 7 bases. J gave up 0 bases and V 11 bases, and 18 bases lay outside the gene matches. From germline, CDR1 is LNHDA and CDR2 SQIVND (reference sequence). CDR3 size: 17 residues. CDR3 nucleotide sequence: TGTGCCTCTCTTCCCCCTCGACAGGGAAGAATGAACACTGAAGCTTTCTTT. Protein sequence: CASLPPRQGRMNTEAFF.

The rearrangement links TRBV27 to TRBJ1-5, with 9 bases fitting TRBD1. Germline CDR1 is MNHEY and CDR2 is SMNVEV (reference sequence). This CDR3 comprises 16 residues. V was pared by 3 bases and J by 1 base, with 4 bases of the junction left unmatched. The CDR3 DNA reads TGTGCCAGCAGTTTCTCTGACAGGGGGAGCAATCAGCCCCAGCATTTT. Its translation is CASSFSDRGSNQPQHF.

The V call is TRBV7-2, the J call TRBJ2-5; TRBD2 matches 8 bases. Germline V CDR1 and CDR2: SGHTA, FQGNSA. The J segment lost 1 base and the V segment lost 1 base, leaving 5 bases of the junction unmatched. CDR3 length: 16 amino acids. DNA for the CDR3: TGTGCCAGCAGCTTAGGGCCCGGGGGGGGCCAAGAGACCCAGTACTTC. As protein: CASSLGPGGGQETQYF.

The chain employs TRBV25-1 and TRBJ1-2; tentatively, D is TRBD1 (6 bases). Per germline, CDR1 MGHDK and CDR2 SYGVNS. The V end was cut by 2 bases, the J end by 4 bases, with 11 bases between. This CDR3 is built from 14 residues. This chain's CDR3 is CASSEGGGAYGYTF. CDR3 coding DNA: TGTGCCAGCAGTGAAGGGGGCGGTGCCTATGGCTACACCTTC.

The CDR3 region has the DNA TGTGCCAGCAACCCGGAAGGGGAAGGCTATGGCTACACCTTC. This gives the protein CASNPEGEGYGYTF. The chain combines TRBV2 with TRBJ1-2, with a possible D match to TRBD1 (5 bases). The CDR3 spans 14 residues. Trimming stripped 7 bases from V and 4 bases from J, with 16 bases between. The germline V gene has CDR1 SNHLY and CDR2 FYNNEI.